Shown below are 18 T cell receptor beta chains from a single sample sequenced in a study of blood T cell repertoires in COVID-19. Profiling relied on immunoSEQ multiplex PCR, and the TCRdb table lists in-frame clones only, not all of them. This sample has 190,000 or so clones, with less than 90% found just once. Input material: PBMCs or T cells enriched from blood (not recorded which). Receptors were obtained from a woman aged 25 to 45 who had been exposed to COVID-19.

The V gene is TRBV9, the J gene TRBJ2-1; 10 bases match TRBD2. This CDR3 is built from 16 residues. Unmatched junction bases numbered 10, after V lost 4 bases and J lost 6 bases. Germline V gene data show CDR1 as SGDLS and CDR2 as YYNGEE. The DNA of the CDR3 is TGTGCCAGCAGCTCGGGCAGCGGGGGGGTCGTCAATGAGCAGTTCTTC. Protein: CASSSGSGGVVNEQFF.

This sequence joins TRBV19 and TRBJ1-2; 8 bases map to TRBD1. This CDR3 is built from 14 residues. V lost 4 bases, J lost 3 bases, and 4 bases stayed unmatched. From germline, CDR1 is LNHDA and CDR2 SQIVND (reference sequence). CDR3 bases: TGTGCCAGTAGTACCCAGACAGGGGACTATGGCTACACCTTC. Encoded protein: CASSTQTGDYGYTF.

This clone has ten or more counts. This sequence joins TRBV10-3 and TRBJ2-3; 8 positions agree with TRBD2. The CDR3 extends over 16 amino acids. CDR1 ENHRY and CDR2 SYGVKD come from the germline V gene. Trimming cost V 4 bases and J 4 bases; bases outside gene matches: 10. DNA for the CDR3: TGTGCCATCAGTGGACCGCCTAGCGGGCTTTCAGATACGCAGTATTTT. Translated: CAISGPPSGLSDTQYF.

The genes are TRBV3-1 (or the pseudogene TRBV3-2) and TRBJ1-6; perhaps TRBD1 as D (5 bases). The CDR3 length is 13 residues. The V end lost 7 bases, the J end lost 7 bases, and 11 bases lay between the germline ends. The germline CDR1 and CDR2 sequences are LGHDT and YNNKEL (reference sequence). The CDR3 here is CASNTGFNSPLHF. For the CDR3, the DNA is TGTGCCAGCAACACAGGATTCAATTCACCCCTCCACTTT.

The CDR3 nucleotides read TGTGCCAGCAGTGAATGGTCCGCAGGGGACTATGGCTACACCTTC. This encodes CASSEWSAGDYGYTF. The genes are TRBV25-1 and TRBJ1-2; D perhaps matches TRBD1 (6 bases). Deletions cut 1 base from V and 3 bases from J, with 12 bases between. The germline gives CDR1 MGHDK, CDR2 SYGVNS. CDR3 length: 15 residues.

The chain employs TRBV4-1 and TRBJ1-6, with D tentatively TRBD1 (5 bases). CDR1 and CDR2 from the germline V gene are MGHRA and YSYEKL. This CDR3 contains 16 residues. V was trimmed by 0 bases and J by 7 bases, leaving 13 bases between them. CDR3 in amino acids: CASSQDGQGGNSPLHF. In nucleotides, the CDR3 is TGCGCCAGCAGCCAAGATGGCCAGGGTGGAAATTCACCCCTCCACTTT.

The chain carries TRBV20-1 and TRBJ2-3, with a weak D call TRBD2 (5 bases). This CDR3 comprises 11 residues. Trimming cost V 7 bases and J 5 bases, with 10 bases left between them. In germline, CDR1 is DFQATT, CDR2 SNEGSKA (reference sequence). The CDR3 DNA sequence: TGCAGTGTACCAAGCGGAGATACGCAGTATTTT. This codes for CSVPSGDTQYF.

CDR3 protein: CASSPAGARYNEQFF. Here the CDR3 DNA reads TGTGCCAGCAGCCCAGCGGGGGCGCGATACAATGAGCAGTTCTTC. The V and J genes are TRBV7-9 and TRBJ2-1, with TRBD2 identical over 8 bases. The CDR3 consists of 15 residues. Trimming cost V 5 bases and J 4 bases; bases outside gene matches: 7. Germline CDR1 reads SEHNR; CDR2 reads FQNEAQ (reference sequence).

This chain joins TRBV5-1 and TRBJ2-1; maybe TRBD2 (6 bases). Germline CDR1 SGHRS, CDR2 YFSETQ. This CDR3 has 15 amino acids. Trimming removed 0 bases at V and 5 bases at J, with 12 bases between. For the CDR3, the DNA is TGCGCCAGCAGCTTGGATGGACTACCCGACAATGAGCAGTTCTTC. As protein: CASSLDGLPDNEQFF.

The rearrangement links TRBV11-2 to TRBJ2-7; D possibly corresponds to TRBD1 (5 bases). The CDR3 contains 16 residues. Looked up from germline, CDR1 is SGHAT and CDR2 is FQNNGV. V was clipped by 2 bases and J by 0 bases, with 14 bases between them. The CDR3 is CASSLPPSGRSYEQYF. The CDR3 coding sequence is TGTGCCAGCAGCTTACCCCCGTCAGGGCGCTCCTACGAGCAGTACTTC. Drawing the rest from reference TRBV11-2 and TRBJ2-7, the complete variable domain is EAGVAQSPRYKIIEKRQSVAFWCNPISGHATLYWYQQILGQGPKLLIQFQNNGVVDDSQLPKDRFSAERLKGVDSTLKIQPAKLEDSAVYLCASSLPPSGRSYEQYFGPGTRLTVT.

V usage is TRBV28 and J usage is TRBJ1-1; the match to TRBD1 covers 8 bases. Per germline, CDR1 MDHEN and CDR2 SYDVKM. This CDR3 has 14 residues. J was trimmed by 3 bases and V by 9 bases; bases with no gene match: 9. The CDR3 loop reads CASSRTGSDTEAFF. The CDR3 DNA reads TGTGCCAGTTCACGGACAGGGAGCGACACTGAAGCTTTCTTT.

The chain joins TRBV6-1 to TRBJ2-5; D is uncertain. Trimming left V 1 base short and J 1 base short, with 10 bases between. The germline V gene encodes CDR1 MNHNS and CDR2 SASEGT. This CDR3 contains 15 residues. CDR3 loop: CASSEGPAGQETQYF. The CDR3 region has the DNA TGTGCCAGCAGTGAAGGCCCGGCAGGCCAAGAGACCCAGTACTTC.

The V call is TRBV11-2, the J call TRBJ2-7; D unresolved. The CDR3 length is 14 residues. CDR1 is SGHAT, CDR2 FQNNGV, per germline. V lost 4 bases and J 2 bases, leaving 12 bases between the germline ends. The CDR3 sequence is CASSSPLGPYEQYF. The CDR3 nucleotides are TGTGCCAGCAGCTCGCCCCTCGGTCCCTACGAGCAGTACTTC.

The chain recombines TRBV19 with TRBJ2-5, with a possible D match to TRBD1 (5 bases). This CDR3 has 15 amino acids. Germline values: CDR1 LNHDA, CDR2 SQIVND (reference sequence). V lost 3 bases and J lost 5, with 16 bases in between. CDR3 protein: CASSIALRGRETQYF. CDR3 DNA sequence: TGTGCCAGTAGTATCGCCTTAAGGGGTCGGGAGACCCAGTACTTC.

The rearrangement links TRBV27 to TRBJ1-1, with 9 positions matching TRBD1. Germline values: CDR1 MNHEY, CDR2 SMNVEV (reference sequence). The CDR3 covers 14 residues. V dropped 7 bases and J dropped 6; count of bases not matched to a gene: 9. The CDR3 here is CASNRDRAFPEAFF. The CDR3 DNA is TGTGCCAGCAACCGGGACAGGGCCTTCCCTGAAGCTTTCTTT.

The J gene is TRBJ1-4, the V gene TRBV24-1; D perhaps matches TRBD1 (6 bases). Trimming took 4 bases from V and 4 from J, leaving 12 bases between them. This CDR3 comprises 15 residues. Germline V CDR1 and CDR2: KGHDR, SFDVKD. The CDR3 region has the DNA TGTGCCACCAGTGAAGATACAGGGAATAATGAAAAACTGTTTTTT. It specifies CATSEDTGNNEKLFF.

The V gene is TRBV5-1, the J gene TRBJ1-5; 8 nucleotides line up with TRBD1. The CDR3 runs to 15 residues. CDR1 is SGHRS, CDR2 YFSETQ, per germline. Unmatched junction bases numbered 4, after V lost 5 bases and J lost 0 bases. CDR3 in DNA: TGCGCCAGCAGACAGGGGGACGATAGCAATCAGCCCCAGCATTTT. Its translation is CASRQGDDSNQPQHF. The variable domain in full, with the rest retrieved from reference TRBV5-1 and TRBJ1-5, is KAGVTQTPRYLIKTRGQQVTLSCSPISGHRSVSWYQQTPGQGLQFLFEYFSETQRNKGNFPGRFSGRQFSNSRSEMNVSTLELGDSALYLCASRQGDDSNQPQHFGDGTRLSIL.

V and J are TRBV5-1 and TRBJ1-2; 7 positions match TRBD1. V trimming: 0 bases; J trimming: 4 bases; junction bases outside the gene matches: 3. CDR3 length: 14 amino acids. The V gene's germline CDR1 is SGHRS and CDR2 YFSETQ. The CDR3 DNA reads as TGCGCCAGCAGCTTGGACCAGGGGGTCTATGGCTACACCTTC. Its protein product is CASSLDQGVYGYTF.